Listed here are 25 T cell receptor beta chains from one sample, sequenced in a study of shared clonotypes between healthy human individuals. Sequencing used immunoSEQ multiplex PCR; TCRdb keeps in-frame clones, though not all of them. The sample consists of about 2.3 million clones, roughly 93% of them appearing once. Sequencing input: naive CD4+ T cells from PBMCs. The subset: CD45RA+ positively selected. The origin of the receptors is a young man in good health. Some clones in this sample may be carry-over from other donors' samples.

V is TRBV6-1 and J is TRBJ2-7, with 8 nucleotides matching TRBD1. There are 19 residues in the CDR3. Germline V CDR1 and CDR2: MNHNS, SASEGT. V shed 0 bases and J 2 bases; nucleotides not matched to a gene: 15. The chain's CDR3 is CASSEALGRDRGWPYEQYF. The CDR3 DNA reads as TGTGCCAGCAGTGAAGCGTTAGGGCGAGACAGGGGTTGGCCCTACGAGCAGTACTTC.

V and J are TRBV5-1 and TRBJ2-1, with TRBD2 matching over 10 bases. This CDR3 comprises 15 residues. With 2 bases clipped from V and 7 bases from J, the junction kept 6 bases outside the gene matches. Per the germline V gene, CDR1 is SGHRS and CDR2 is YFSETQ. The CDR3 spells CASSFLAGGFNEQFF. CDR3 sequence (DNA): TGCGCCAGCAGCTTTTTAGCGGGAGGATTTAATGAGCAGTTCTTC. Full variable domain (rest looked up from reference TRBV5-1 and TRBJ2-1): KAGVTQTPRYLIKTRGQQVTLSCSPISGHRSVSWYQQTPGQGLQFLFEYFSETQRNKGNFPGRFSGRQFSNSRSEMNVSTLELGDSALYLCASSFLAGGFNEQFFGPGTRLTVL.

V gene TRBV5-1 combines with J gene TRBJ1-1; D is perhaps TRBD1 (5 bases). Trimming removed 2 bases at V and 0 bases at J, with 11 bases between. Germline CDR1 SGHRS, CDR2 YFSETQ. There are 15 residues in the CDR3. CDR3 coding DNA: TGCGCCAGCAGCTTTAACGGGGCCTTGAACACTGAAGCTTTCTTT. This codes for CASSFNGALNTEAFF.

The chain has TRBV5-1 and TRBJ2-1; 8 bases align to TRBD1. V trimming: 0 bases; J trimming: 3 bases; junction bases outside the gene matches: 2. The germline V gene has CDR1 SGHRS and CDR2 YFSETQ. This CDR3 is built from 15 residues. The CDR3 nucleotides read TGCGCCAGCAGCTTGGGGACAGGGATCTACAATGAGCAGTTCTTC. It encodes CASSLGTGIYNEQFF.

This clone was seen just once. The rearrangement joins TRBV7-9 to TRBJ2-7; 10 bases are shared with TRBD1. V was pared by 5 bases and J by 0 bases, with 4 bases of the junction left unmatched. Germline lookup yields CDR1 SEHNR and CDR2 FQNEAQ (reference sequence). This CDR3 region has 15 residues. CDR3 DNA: TGTGCCAGCAGCCCCTGGACAGGGGGCTCCTACGAGCAGTACTTC. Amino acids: CASSPWTGGSYEQYF.

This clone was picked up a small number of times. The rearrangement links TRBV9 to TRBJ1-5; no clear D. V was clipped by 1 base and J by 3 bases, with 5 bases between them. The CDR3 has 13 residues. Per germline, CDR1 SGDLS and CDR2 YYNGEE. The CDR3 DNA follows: TGTGCCAGCAGCGTATCCCCCAATCAGCCCCAGCATTTT. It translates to CASSVSPNQPQHF.

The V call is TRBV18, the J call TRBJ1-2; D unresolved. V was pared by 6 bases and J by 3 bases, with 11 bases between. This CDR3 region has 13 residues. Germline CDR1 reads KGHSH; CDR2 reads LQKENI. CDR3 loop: CASSGSAYYGYTF. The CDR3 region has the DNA TGTGCCAGCTCCGGGTCAGCCTACTATGGCTACACCTTC.

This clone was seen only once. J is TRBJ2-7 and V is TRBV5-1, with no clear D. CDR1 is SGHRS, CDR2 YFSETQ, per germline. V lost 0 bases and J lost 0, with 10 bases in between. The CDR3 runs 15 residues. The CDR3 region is CASSLGAASSYEQYF. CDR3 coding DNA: TGCGCCAGCAGCTTGGGGGCAGCTAGCTCCTACGAGCAGTACTTC. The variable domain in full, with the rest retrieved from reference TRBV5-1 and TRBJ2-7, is KAGVTQTPRYLIKTRGQQVTLSCSPISGHRSVSWYQQTPGQGLQFLFEYFSETQRNKGNFPGRFSGRQFSNSRSEMNVSTLELGDSALYLCASSLGAASSYEQYFGPGTRLTVT.

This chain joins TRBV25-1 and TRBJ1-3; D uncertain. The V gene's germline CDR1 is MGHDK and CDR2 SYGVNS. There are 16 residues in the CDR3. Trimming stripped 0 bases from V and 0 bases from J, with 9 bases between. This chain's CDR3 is CASSEYLRDSGNTIYF. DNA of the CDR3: TGTGCCAGCAGTGAATACCTGAGGGACTCTGGAAACACCATATATTTT. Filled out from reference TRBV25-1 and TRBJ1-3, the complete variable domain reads EADIYQTPRYLVIGTGKKITLECSQTMGHDKMYWYQQDPGMELHLIHYSYGVNSTEKGDLSSESTVSRIRTEHFPLTLESARPSHTSQYLCASSEYLRDSGNTIYFGEGSWLTVV.

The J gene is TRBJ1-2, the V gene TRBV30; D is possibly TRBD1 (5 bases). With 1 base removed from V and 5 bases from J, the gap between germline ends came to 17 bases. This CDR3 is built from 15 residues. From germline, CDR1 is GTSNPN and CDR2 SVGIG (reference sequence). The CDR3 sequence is CAWSDPGPAVYGYTF. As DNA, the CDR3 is TGTGCCTGGAGTGACCCGGGACCAGCGGTTTATGGCTACACCTTC. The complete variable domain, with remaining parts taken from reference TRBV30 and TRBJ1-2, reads SQTIHQWPATLVQPVGSPLSLECTVEGTSNPNLYWYRQAAGRGLQLLFYSVGIGQISSEVPQNLSASRPQDRQFILSSKKLLLSDSGFYLCAWSDPGPAVYGYTFGSGTRLTVV.

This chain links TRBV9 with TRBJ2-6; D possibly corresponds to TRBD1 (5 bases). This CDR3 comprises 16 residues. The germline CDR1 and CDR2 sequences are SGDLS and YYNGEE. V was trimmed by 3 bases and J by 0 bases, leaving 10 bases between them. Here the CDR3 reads CASSARDYSGANVLTF. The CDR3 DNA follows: TGTGCCAGCAGCGCCAGGGATTACTCTGGGGCCAACGTCCTGACTTTC.

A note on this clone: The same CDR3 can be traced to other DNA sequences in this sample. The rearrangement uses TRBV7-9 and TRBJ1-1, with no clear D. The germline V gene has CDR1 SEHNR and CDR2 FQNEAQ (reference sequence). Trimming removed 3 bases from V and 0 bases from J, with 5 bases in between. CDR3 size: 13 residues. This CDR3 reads CASSLYMNTEAFF. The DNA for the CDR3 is TGTGCCAGCAGCTTGTACATGAACACTGAAGCTTTCTTT.

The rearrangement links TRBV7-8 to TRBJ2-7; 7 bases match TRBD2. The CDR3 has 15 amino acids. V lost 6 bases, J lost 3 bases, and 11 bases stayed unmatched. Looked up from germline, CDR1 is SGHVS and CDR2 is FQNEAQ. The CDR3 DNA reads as TGTGCCAGCAGTCCCGGGGGGATAGTGCTCTACGAGCAGTACTTC. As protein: CASSPGGIVLYEQYF.

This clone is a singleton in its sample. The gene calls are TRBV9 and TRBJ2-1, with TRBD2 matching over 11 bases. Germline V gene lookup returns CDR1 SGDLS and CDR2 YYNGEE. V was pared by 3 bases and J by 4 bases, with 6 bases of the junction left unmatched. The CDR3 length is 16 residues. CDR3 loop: CASSERGLAEYNEQFF. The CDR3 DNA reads TGTGCCAGCAGCGAGAGGGGACTAGCGGAGTACAATGAGCAGTTCTTC.

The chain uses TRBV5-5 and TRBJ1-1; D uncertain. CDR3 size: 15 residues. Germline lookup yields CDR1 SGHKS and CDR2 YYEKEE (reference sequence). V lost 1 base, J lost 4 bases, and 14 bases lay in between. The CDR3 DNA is TGTGCCAGCAGCTTGCTCCTCGGAGGGCCCACTGAAGCTTTCTTT. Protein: CASSLLLGGPTEAFF.

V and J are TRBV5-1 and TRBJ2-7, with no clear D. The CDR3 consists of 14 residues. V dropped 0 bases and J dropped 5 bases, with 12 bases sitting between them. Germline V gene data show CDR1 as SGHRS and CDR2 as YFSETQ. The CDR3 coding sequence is TGCGCCAGCAGCTTGGCTGGCACGGTTGACGAGCAGTACTTC. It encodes CASSLAGTVDEQYF.

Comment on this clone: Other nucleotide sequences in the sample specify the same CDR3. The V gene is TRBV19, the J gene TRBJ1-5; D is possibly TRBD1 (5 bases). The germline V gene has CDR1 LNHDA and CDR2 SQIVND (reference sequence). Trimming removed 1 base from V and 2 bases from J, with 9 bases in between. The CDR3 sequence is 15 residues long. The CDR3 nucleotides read TGTGCCAGTAGTATAGGGGTGGGGGGCAATCAGCCCCAGCATTTT. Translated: CASSIGVGGNQPQHF.

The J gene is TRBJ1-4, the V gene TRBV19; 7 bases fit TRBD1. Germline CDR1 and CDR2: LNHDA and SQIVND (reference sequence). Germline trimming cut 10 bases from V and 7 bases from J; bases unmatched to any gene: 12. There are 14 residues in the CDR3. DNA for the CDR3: TGTGCCACTTCCAACAGGGGTTTACCTGAAAAACTGTTTTTT. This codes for CATSNRGLPEKLFF.

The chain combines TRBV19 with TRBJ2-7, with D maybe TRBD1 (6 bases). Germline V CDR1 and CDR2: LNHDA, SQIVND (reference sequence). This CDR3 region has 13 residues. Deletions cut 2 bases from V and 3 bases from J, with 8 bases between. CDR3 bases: TGTGCCAGTAGTATACAGGACAGCTACGAGCAGTACTTC. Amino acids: CASSIQDSYEQYF.

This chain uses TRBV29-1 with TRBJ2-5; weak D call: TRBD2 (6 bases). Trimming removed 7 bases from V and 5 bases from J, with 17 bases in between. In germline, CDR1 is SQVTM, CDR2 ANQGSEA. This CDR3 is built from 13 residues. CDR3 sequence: CSGQRAPPETQYF. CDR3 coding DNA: TGCAGCGGCCAGCGGGCCCCTCCCGAGACCCAGTACTTC.

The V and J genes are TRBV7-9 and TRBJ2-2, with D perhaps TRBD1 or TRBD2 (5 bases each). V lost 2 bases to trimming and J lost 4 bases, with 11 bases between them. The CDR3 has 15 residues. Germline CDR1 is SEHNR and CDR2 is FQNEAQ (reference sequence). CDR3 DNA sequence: TGTGCCAGCAGCTTAAGGGACCCTGGCACCGGGGAGCTGTTTTTT. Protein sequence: CASSLRDPGTGELFF.

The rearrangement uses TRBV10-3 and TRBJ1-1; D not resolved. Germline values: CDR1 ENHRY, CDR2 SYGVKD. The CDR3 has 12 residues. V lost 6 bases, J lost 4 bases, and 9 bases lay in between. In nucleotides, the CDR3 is TGTGCCATCAGCCTCGCGGGCACTGAAGCTTTCTTT. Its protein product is CAISLAGTEAFF.

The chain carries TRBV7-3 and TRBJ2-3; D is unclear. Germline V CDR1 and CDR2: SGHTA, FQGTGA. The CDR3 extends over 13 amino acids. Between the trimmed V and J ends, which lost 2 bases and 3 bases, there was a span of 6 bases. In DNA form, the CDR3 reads TGTGCCAGCAGCTTAGAACCAACAGATACGCAGTATTTT. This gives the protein CASSLEPTDTQYF.

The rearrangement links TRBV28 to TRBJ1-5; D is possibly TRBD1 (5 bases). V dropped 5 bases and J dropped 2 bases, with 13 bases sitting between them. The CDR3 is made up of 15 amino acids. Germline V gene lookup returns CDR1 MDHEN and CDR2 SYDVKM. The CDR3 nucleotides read TGTGCCAGCAGTGACCGGACCAGGGGCAATCAGCCCCAGCATTTT. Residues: CASSDRTRGNQPQHF.

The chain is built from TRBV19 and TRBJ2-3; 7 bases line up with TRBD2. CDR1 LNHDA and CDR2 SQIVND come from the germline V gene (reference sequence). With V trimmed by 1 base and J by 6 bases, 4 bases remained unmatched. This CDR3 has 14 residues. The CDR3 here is CASSIVRGGDTQYF. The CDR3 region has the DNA TGTGCCAGTAGTATAGTTAGGGGAGGGGATACGCAGTATTTT.